The 20 T cell receptor beta chains in this list originate from one sample, sequenced in a study of regulatory T cells in long-lasting Graves disease. Indicated time point: newly diagnosed GD, antithyroid drugs for less than 3 months. The TCR library was made from RNA extracted from PBMCs. Library construction for TCR beta used iRepertoire HTBI primers and Arm-PCR of CDR3 regions. Each CDR3 protein is one row after TCRdb ran MiXCR on the multiplex PCR reads. This table holds hundreds of thousands of distinct CDR3 sequences, 16% found once. Separately, the same data were catalogued under a study of T cells in Graves' hyperthyroidism and ophthalmopathy.

The sample in question was peripheral blood mononuclear cells (PBMCs), obtained at new diagnosis, from a patient treated with antithyroid drugs. The receptors originated from a woman in her twenties or thirties with Graves disease.

This clonotype came up many times. The J gene is TRBJ1-2, the V gene TRBV6-2 or TRBV6-3; D may be TRBD1 (6 bases). Germline V gene lookup returns CDR1 MNHEY and CDR2 SVGEGT. Between the trimmed V and J ends, which lost 2 bases and 6 bases, there was a span of 10 bases. CDR3 length equals 13 residues. CDR3 amino acids: CASSYPQGNGYTF. CDR3 DNA: TGTGCCAGCAGTTACCCACAGGGCAATGGCTACACCTTC.

The chain carries TRBV18 and TRBJ1-5; D possibly corresponds to TRBD1 (6 bases). V was shortened by 5 bases and J by 1 base, with 15 bases between the two germline ends. The CDR3 is made up of 16 amino acids. Germline V gene sequence: CDR1 KGHSH, CDR2 LQKENI. The CDR3 reads CASSNQGRSSNQPQHF. DNA for the CDR3: TGTGCCAGCTCAAATCAGGGGAGGTCAAGCAATCAGCCCCAGCATTTT.

This clonotype was found a few times. The J gene is TRBJ1-1, the V gene TRBV5-1; perhaps TRBD1 as D (5 bases). V dropped 7 bases and J dropped 0 bases, with 10 bases sitting between them. This CDR3 region has 13 residues. Looked up from germline, CDR1 is SGHRS and CDR2 is YFSETQ. CDR3 in DNA: TGCGCCAGCGGACACGGATTGAACACTGAAGCTTTCTTT. This sequence encodes CASGHGLNTEAFF.

This clonotype was found a few times. This chain links TRBV11-2 with TRBJ2-3; D is unresolved. The CDR3 length is 15 residues. Germline V gives CDR1 SGHAT, CDR2 FQNNGV. Between the trimmed V and J ends, which lost 0 bases and 2 bases, there was a span of 9 bases. This chain's CDR3 is CASSLDGSFTDTQYF. In DNA form, the CDR3 reads TGTGCCAGCAGCTTAGACGGTAGTTTCACAGATACGCAGTATTTT.

Many counts were recorded for this clonotype. The chain carries TRBV28 and TRBJ1-2; no clear D gene. The germline gives CDR1 MDHEN, CDR2 SYDVKM. The CDR3 extends over 12 amino acids. Deletions cut 3 bases from V and 4 bases from J, with 6 bases between. CDR3 residues: CASSFKVYGYTF. CDR3 nucleotides: TGTGCCAGCAGTTTTAAGGTCTATGGCTACACCTTC.

This clonotype came up a few times. The chain uses TRBV19 and TRBJ1-2; TRBD1 matches at 7 bases. CDR3 length: 14 residues. V trimming: 4 bases; J trimming: 3 bases; junction bases outside the gene matches: 5. Germline V CDR1 and CDR2: LNHDA, SQIVND (reference sequence). The CDR3 nucleotides are TGTGCCAGTAGTACCCGGACAGGAGACTATGGCTACACCTTC. Its translation: CASSTRTGDYGYTF. Using reference TRBV19 and TRBJ1-2 for the parts outside the CDR3, the full variable domain is DGGITQSPKYLFRKEGQNVTLSCEQNLNHDAMYWYRQDPGQGLRLIYYSQIVNDFQKGDIAEGYSVSREKKESFPLTVTSAQKNPTAFYLCASSTRTGDYGYTFGSGTRLTVV.

This clonotype was detected once. The gene calls are TRBV30 and TRBJ2-7; a weak D match, TRBD1 (6 bases). CDR1 GTSNPN and CDR2 SVGIG come from the germline V gene (reference sequence). The CDR3 length is 15 residues. V lost 4 bases to trimming and J lost 2 bases, with 18 bases between them. The CDR3 region is CAWTAQAGAAYEQYF. The CDR3 nucleotides read TGTGCCTGGACTGCTCAGGCAGGGGCGGCCTACGAGCAGTACTTC.

This clonotype was seen a single time. This CDR3 is CASSPVTGGYNEQFF. The DNA of the CDR3 is TGTGCCAGCTCCCCTGTAACGGGGGGTTACAATGAGCAGTTCTTC. The chain couples TRBV16 to TRBJ2-1; 7 bases agree with TRBD2. The germline V gene has CDR1 KGHSY and CDR2 FQNENV. CDR3 size: 15 residues. The V and J ends lost 8 bases and 4 bases, in that order; junction bases with no gene match: 11.

This clonotype showed up many times. The chain uses TRBV7-2 and TRBJ1-1; D is undetermined. The CDR3 extends over 15 amino acids. Trimming cost V 2 bases and J 0 bases, with 10 bases left between them. CDR1 and CDR2 (germline): SGHTA, FQGNSA. CDR3 in amino acids: CASSLKGRMNTEAFF. Written as DNA, the CDR3 is TGTGCCAGCAGCTTAAAAGGCCGCATGAACACTGAAGCTTTCTTT.

The chain joins TRBV19 to TRBJ1-4; 8 positions agree with TRBD1. V dropped 9 bases and J dropped 7; count of bases not matched to a gene: 16. This CDR3 contains 16 residues. Germline V lookup: CDR1 LNHDA, CDR2 SQIVND (reference sequence). The CDR3, as DNA: TGTGCCAGCAACCATCCAGACAGGGGTGAGGGTGAAAAACTGTTTTTT. Protein: CASNHPDRGEGEKLFF. Full variable domain (missing parts from reference TRBV19 and TRBJ1-4): DGGITQSPKYLFRKEGQNVTLSCEQNLNHDAMYWYRQDPGQGLRLIYYSQIVNDFQKGDIAEGYSVSREKKESFPLTVTSAQKNPTAFYLCASNHPDRGEGEKLFFGSGTQLSVL.

The chain is built from TRBV20-1 and TRBJ2-7; 11 nucleotides agree with TRBD2. Germline V gene sequence: CDR1 DFQATT, CDR2 SNEGSKA (reference sequence). The junction had 4 bases not matched to a gene; V was cut back by 0 bases and J by 3 bases. The CDR3 sequence is 15 residues long. The CDR3 DNA sequence: TGCAGTGCTAGAGATCCCCTAGCGGGAGGCTACGAGCAGTACTTC. It specifies CSARDPLAGGYEQYF.

This clonotype showed up many times. The chain employs TRBV7-9 and TRBJ1-1; maybe TRBD1 (6 bases). CDR3 size: 15 residues. Trimming took off 0 bases at V and 12 bases at J, with 20 bases between the two ends. From germline, CDR1 is SEHNR and CDR2 FQNEAQ (reference sequence). CDR3 sequence reads: CASSLALAGGGGPFF. DNA for the CDR3: TGTGCCAGCAGCTTAGCGCTTGCAGGAGGCGGGGGCCCTTTCTTT.

In this sample, this clonotype turned up once. The junction departs from the called germline gene at one end, perhaps through a read error. This sequence joins TRBV5-1 and TRBJ1-1; D ambiguous. Germline CDR1 and CDR2: SGHRS and YFSETQ. CDR3 size: 17 residues. CDR3 sequence reads: CASSDTVSNAKITEAFF. The CDR3, as DNA: TGTGCCAGCAGCGATACAGTATCTAACGCCAAGATCACTGAAGCTTTCTTT. The full variable domain, completed using reference TRBV5-1 and TRBJ1-1, is KAGVTQTPRYLIKTRGQQVTLSCSPISGHRSVSWYQQTPGQGLQFLFEYFSETQRNKGNFPGRFSGRQFSNSRSEMNVSTLELGDSALYLCASSDTVSNAKITEAFFGQGTRLTVV.

This clonotype was detected only a few times. J is TRBJ2-3 and V is TRBV2, with a weak D call TRBD1 (6 bases). The V gene lost 1 base and the J gene lost 4 bases, with 12 bases spanning the gap. The CDR3 is made up of 15 amino acids. Germline V gene sequence: CDR1 SNHLY, CDR2 FYNNEI. Here the CDR3 DNA reads TGTGCCAGCAGTGAAGGGGGACAAAAAGCAGATACGCAGTATTTT. Protein: CASSEGGQKADTQYF.

J is TRBJ1-1 and V is TRBV20-1; perhaps TRBD1 as D (5 bases). V was shortened by 3 bases and J by 0 bases, with 11 bases between the two germline ends. The CDR3 is 14 amino acids. The germline CDR1 and CDR2 sequences are DFQATT and SNEGSKA (reference sequence). The CDR3 loop is CSARRGPLNTEAFF. The CDR3 DNA reads TGCAGTGCTAGGCGGGGACCGTTGAACACTGAAGCTTTCTTT.

At least ten counts were recorded for this clonotype. The chain combines TRBV5-1 with TRBJ2-3; D ambiguous. This CDR3 contains 13 residues. V was shortened by 3 bases and J by 5 bases, with 10 bases between the two germline ends. Germline V gene lookup returns CDR1 SGHRS and CDR2 YFSETQ. CDR3 nucleotide sequence: TGCGCCAGCAGCTCGCATGTTGGAGATACGCAGTATTTT. It encodes CASSSHVGDTQYF. The whole variable domain, remainder taken from reference TRBV5-1 and TRBJ2-3, is KAGVTQTPRYLIKTRGQQVTLSCSPISGHRSVSWYQQTPGQGLQFLFEYFSETQRNKGNFPGRFSGRQFSNSRSEMNVSTLELGDSALYLCASSSHVGDTQYFGPGTRLTVL.

This clonotype was counted ten times or more. The V and J genes are TRBV20-1 and TRBJ1-5, with D unclear. V dropped 6 bases and J dropped 2 bases, with 11 bases sitting between them. Per the germline V gene, CDR1 is DFQATT and CDR2 is SNEGSKA (reference sequence). The CDR3 runs 13 residues. The CDR3 DNA follows: TGCAGTGCCCCGGATTTCGGCAATCAGCCCCAGCATTTT. Its translation is CSAPDFGNQPQHF.

Concerning this clonotype itself: Lacking the conserved final phenylalanine or tryptophan, this CDR3 likely reflects a read error. The chain has TRBV24-1 and TRBJ1-1; D gene uncertain. The CDR3 runs 10 residues. The germline V gene encodes CDR1 KGHDR and CDR2 SFDVKD. CDR3 DNA: TGTGTATTCGGGAACACTGAAGCTTTCTCT. Translation: CVFGNTEAFS.

This clonotype was counted at least ten times. The gene calls are TRBV7-9 and TRBJ2-5; 7 nucleotides agree with TRBD1. CDR1 SEHNR and CDR2 FQNEAQ come from the germline V gene (reference sequence). Trimming removed 5 bases from V and 3 bases from J; junction bases left unmatched: 6. The CDR3 consists of 14 residues. CDR3 DNA: TGTGCCAGCAGCCCTTACAGGGGAGAAGAGACCCAGTACTTC. Protein: CASSPYRGEETQYF.

This clonotype was found a few times. The chain carries TRBV3-1 and TRBJ2-7; TRBD2 agrees at 7 bases. Germline V gives CDR1 LGHDT, CDR2 YNNKEL (reference sequence). The CDR3 is 15 residues long. The V gene end was trimmed by 1 base and the J gene end by 6 bases; junction bases not matched to a gene: 9. The CDR3, as DNA: TGTGCCAGCAGCCAAGCCGGCGGGAGTGGGGGCGAGCAGTACTTC. Encoded protein: CASSQAGGSGGEQYF.